A single sample is the source of the 17 T cell receptor beta chains below, sequenced in a study of T cell repertoires in aging, cancer and after chemotherapy. TRB rearrangements spanning V, D and J were amplified using mixed TRB-A/B primers. TCRdb reanalysed the multiplex PCR reads using MiXCR and keeps one entry per CDR3 protein. The repertoire holds over 9,500 distinct CDR3 sequences, with 30% to 40% as singletons. The template was genomic DNA from peripheral blood, not RNA. Sample: blood. These receptors all come from a human donor in good health.

The chain uses TRBV30 and TRBJ1-2, with D maybe TRBD1 (5 bases). The V gene lost 3 bases and the J gene lost 4 bases, with 18 bases spanning the gap. This CDR3 spans 15 amino acids. Germline V gene data show CDR1 as GTSNPN and CDR2 as SVGIG (reference sequence). CDR3 sequence reads: CAWRYLGGLGYGYTF. For the CDR3, the DNA is TGTGCCTGGAGGTACCTGGGGGGTCTAGGCTATGGCTACACCTTC.

This chain uses TRBV12-3 or TRBV12-4 with TRBJ2-3; TRBD2 matches at 13 bases. CDR3 length equals 15 residues. J was trimmed by 10 bases and V by 2 bases; bases with no gene match: 6. The CDR3 reads CASSLPGTSGKSQYF. CDR3 DNA sequence: TGTGCCAGCAGTTTACCCGGGACTAGCGGGAAGTCGCAGTATTTT.

This sequence joins TRBV30 and TRBJ1-2, with no clear D. This CDR3 is 13 amino acids long. The V gene's germline CDR1 is GTSNPN and CDR2 SVGIG (reference sequence). Trimming stripped 0 bases from V and 2 bases from J, with 7 bases between. Written as DNA, the CDR3 is TGTGCCTGGAGTGTTGGAAGGAACTATGGCTACACCTTC. The encoded protein is CAWSVGRNYGYTF. Using reference TRBV30 and TRBJ1-2 for the parts outside the CDR3, the full variable domain is SQTIHQWPATLVQPVGSPLSLECTVEGTSNPNLYWYRQAAGRGLQLLFYSVGIGQISSEVPQNLSASRPQDRQFILSSKKLLLSDSGFYLCAWSVGRNYGYTFGSGTRLTVV.

The chain is built from TRBV19 and TRBJ2-7; 8 bases match TRBD1. This CDR3 contains 15 residues. The germline V gene encodes CDR1 LNHDA and CDR2 SQIVND (reference sequence). V lost 0 bases, J lost 6 bases, and 7 bases stayed unmatched. The CDR3 reads CASSIERTGSSEQYF. As DNA, the CDR3 is TGTGCCAGTAGTATAGAAAGGACAGGGAGCAGCGAGCAGTACTTC.

This sequence joins TRBV19 and TRBJ2-6; D possibly corresponds to TRBD1 (6 bases). CDR1 and CDR2 from the germline V gene are LNHDA and SQIVND (reference sequence). The CDR3 runs to 21 residues. The CDR3 DNA follows: TGTGTTAGTAGTATGGGTAGAGGACAGACGTTTGGAAACTCTGGGGCCAACGTCCTGACTTTC. Its translation is CVSSMGRGQTFGNSGANVLTF. The variable domain in full, with the rest retrieved from reference TRBV19 and TRBJ2-6, is DGGITQSPKYLFRKEGQNVTLSCEQNLNHDAMYWYRQDPGQGLRLIYYSQIVNDFQKGDIAEGYSVSREKKESFPLTVTSAQKNPTAFYLCVSSMGRGQTFGNSGANVLTFGAGSRLTVL.

This clonotype was picked up a small number of times. The chain uses TRBV19 and TRBJ1-4, with D hard to call. From germline, CDR1 is LNHDA and CDR2 SQIVND (reference sequence). There are 16 residues in the CDR3. V lost 7 bases, J lost 8 bases, and 23 bases lay in between. In DNA form, the CDR3 reads TGTGCCAGTACCGAATCAAATTGGGCGGCCGAAGAAAAACTGTTTTTT. Encoded protein: CASTESNWAAEEKLFF.

This clonotype was counted a single time. The chain links TRBV27 to TRBJ2-5, with D possibly matching TRBD2 (5 bases). The CDR3 totals 15 residues. Germline assignment: CDR1 MNHEY and CDR2 SMNVEV (reference sequence). Trimming took off 7 bases at V and 1 base at J, with 16 bases between the two ends. The CDR3 reads CASTPGRRFQETQYF. The CDR3 DNA reads as TGTGCCAGCACCCCCGGCAGGAGGTTCCAAGAGACCCAGTACTTC.

The CDR3 region has the DNA TGTGCCAGTAACCCCCTCTCAGGGGGCTCTTACAATGAGCAGTTCTTC. Encoded protein: CASNPLSGGSYNEQFF. V is TRBV19 and J is TRBJ2-1; 8 bases match TRBD1. Per the germline V gene, CDR1 is LNHDA and CDR2 is SQIVND (reference sequence). Unmatched junction bases numbered 12, after V lost 7 bases and J lost 4 bases. The CDR3 extends over 16 amino acids.

V and J are TRBV4-3 and TRBJ1-5; D is unclear. The ends were cut back, 4 bases at V and 8 bases at J, with 15 bases in the middle. The CDR3 length is 14 residues. Germline values: CDR1 LGHNA, CDR2 YSLEER. CDR3 coding DNA: TGCGCCAGCAGCCTCTGGGTGGTCGTGGAGCCCCAGCATTTT. It yields the protein CASSLWVVVEPQHF.

This chain joins TRBV20-1 and TRBJ1-1; D is unresolved. The germline V and J ends were trimmed by 6 bases and 0 bases, with 17 bases remaining between them. The CDR3 runs 15 residues. Germline V gene lookup returns CDR1 DFQATT and CDR2 SNEGSKA (reference sequence). The CDR3 spells CSASPTAHMNTEAFF. The CDR3 DNA reads as TGCAGTGCCAGTCCCACAGCGCACATGAACACTGAAGCTTTCTTT.

This clonotype was observed a few times. V is TRBV19 and J is TRBJ2-7; unclear D gene. This CDR3 spans 13 amino acids. CDR1 is LNHDA, CDR2 SQIVND, per germline (reference sequence). V was clipped by 9 bases and J by 2 bases, with 14 bases between them. This chain's CDR3 is CASQNPGPYEQYF. In DNA form, the CDR3 reads TGTGCCAGCCAAAACCCCGGGCCCTACGAGCAGTACTTC.

In its sample, this clonotype was seen a few times. V and J are TRBV6-6 and TRBJ2-7, with TRBD2 matching 14 bases. Germline CDR1 MNHNY, CDR2 SVGAGI (reference sequence). The CDR3 spans 16 residues. Trimming cost V 5 bases and J 3 bases; bases outside gene matches: 6. CDR3 in amino acids: CASSGTSGGTFYEQYF. In nucleotides, the CDR3 is TGTGCCAGCAGTGGGACTAGCGGGGGTACTTTCTACGAGCAGTACTTC.

The chain joins TRBV30 to TRBJ1-1; the D is unclear. The CDR3 runs 12 residues. V was clipped by 0 bases and J by 7 bases, with 9 bases between them. The germline CDR1 and CDR2 sequences are GTSNPN and SVGIG (reference sequence). In DNA, the CDR3 is TGTGCCTGGAGTGTACCCGGAGGTGAAGCTTTCTTT. It specifies CAWSVPGGEAFF. The full variable domain, with the rest looked up from reference TRBV30 and TRBJ1-1, is SQTIHQWPATLVQPVGSPLSLECTVEGTSNPNLYWYRQAAGRGLQLLFYSVGIGQISSEVPQNLSASRPQDRQFILSSKKLLLSDSGFYLCAWSVPGGEAFFGQGTRLTVV.

This chain uses TRBV19 with TRBJ2-2, with D uncertain. Trimming cost V 4 bases and J 3 bases, with 9 bases left between them. The CDR3 has 14 amino acids. CDR1 and CDR2 from the germline V gene are LNHDA and SQIVND (reference sequence). The chain's CDR3 is CASSTPVHTGELFF. For the CDR3, the DNA is TGTGCCAGTAGTACTCCGGTGCACACCGGGGAGCTGTTTTTT.

This clonotype has just a few counts. The chain has TRBV6-1 and TRBJ2-7, with 10 positions matching TRBD2. Germline V gene data show CDR1 as MNHNS and CDR2 as SASEGT. This CDR3 comprises 14 residues. V shed 9 bases and J 3 bases; nucleotides not matched to a gene: 8. The CDR3: CASMPGTSVYEQYF. CDR3 nucleotides: TGTGCCAGTATGCCCGGGACTAGCGTCTACGAGCAGTACTTC.

CDR3 DNA sequence: TGTGCCAGCAGTTATTACAGGGAGTTTCGCGAGACCCAGTACTTC. It translates to CASSYYREFRETQYF. This chain connects TRBV6-2 or TRBV6-3 to TRBJ2-5; D perhaps matches TRBD1 (6 bases). CDR1 is MNHEY and CDR2 is SVGEGT in the germline V gene. V lost 3 bases and J lost 5, with 16 bases in between. There are 15 residues in the CDR3.

V usage is TRBV11-3 and J usage is TRBJ2-5; a possible D gene is TRBD1 (6 bases). Per the germline V gene, CDR1 is SGHNT and CDR2 is YENEEA. The germline V and J ends were trimmed by 5 bases and 5 bases, with 15 bases remaining between them. The CDR3 contains 14 residues. The CDR3: CASSPYRVRETQYF. In DNA form, the CDR3 reads TGTGCCAGCAGCCCCTACAGGGTTCGGGAGACCCAGTACTTC.